This TCR beta chain originates from a study of T cells in Graves' hyperthyroidism and ophthalmopathy. Study observations and caveats: Most thyroid clonotypes with frequency above 0.001 were detected in blood.

This clonotype occurred a few times. Its target is unknown. What was amplified from RNA transcripts were TCR beta CDR3 regions. When the TCR CDR3 underwent first-round RT-PCR, the HTBI primer set was used. TCRdb re-called the multiplex PCR reads with MiXCR, one entry per CDR3 protein. Seen here are over 500,000 distinct CDR3 sequences, 40% to 55% observed once, and the top ten hold roughly 45%. This clonotype was sampled from an adult woman with Graves' disease, either hyperthyroidism or ophthalmopathy (not recorded which). Sequenced sample: peripheral blood or thyroid tissue (not recorded which).

Written as DNA, the CDR3 is TGTGCCAGTAGTTCACGAGGGGGGGGACACCCAGTACGAGTGGAGCAGTACTTC. This sequence encodes CASSSRGGGHPVRVEQYF. This chain uses TRBV19 with TRBJ2-7; the D gene is possibly TRBD2 (7 bases). Germline V CDR1 and CDR2: LNHDA, SQIVND (reference sequence). V lost 5 bases to trimming and J lost 7 bases, with 30 bases between them. CDR3 size: 18 residues.